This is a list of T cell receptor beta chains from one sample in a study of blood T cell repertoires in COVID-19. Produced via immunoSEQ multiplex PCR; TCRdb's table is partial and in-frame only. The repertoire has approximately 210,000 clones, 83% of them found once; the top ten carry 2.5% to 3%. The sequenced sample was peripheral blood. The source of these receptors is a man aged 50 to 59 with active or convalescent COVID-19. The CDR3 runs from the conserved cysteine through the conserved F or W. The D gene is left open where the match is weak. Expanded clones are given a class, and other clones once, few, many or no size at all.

CDR3: CATSSSNQPQHF
DNA: TGTGCCACCAGCAGCTCCAATCAGCCCCAGCATTTT
J: TRBJ1-5
size: few
D: .
V: TRBV15

CDR3: CASSLGGQGAGSPLHF
DNA: TGTGCCAGCAGCTTAGGGGGACAGGGGGCTGGTTCACCCCTCCACTTT
J: TRBJ1-6
size: once
D: TRBD1
V: TRBV7-3

CDR3: CASSPPGGSRSGNTIYF
DNA: TGTGCCAGCAGCCCCCCGGGGGGCAGTCGCTCTGGAAACACCATATATTTT
J: TRBJ1-3
size: .
D: .
V: TRBV7-8

CDR3: CASSLGHLYGYTF
DNA: TGTGCCAGCAGTTTAGGACACCTCTATGGCTACACCTTC
J: TRBJ1-2
size: .
D: .
V: TRBV12-3/TRBV12-4

CDR3: CASSFLQGAGEKLFF
DNA: TGTGCCAGCAGTTTCCTACAGGGGGCAGGAGAAAAACTGTTTTTT
J: TRBJ1-4
size: .
D: TRBD1
V: TRBV27

CDR3: CASSLYERGSPLHF
DNA: TGTGCCAGCAGCTTGTACGAGCGAGGGTCACCCCTCCACTTT
J: TRBJ1-6
size: .
D: .
V: TRBV5-6

CDR3: CASSIDAGSGANVLTF
DNA: TGTGCCAGTAGTATAGATGCGGGCTCTGGGGCCAACGTCCTGACTTTC
J: TRBJ2-6
size: .
D: .
V: TRBV19

CDR3: CASSLDPGQETQYF
DNA: TGCGCCAGCAGCTTGGATCCCGGCCAAGAGACCCAGTACTTC
J: TRBJ2-5
size: .
D: .
V: TRBV5-1

CDR3: CASRPGTGRWKLFF
DNA: TGTGCCAGCAGACCCGGGACAGGCCGGTGGAAACTGTTTTTT
J: TRBJ1-4
size: once
D: TRBD1
V: TRBV6-5

CDR3: CASSRTANTEAFF
DNA: TGTGCCAGCAGCCGGACAGCTAACACTGAAGCTTTCTTT
J: TRBJ1-1
size: .
D: .
V: TRBV14

CDR3: CASSETGASTDTQYF
DNA: TGTGCCAGCAGTGAGACGGGAGCTAGCACAGATACGCAGTATTTT
J: TRBJ2-3
size: .
D: .
V: TRBV6-1

CDR3: CASSPLGLSHRGNYGYTF
DNA: TGTGCCAGCAGCCCGCTAGGACTAAGTCACCGCGGTAACTATGGCTACACCTTC
J: TRBJ1-2
size: few
D: .
V: TRBV9

CDR3: CASSQGLAGVEQYF
DNA: TGCGCCAGCAGCCAGGGACTAGCGGGAGTCGAGCAGTACTTC
J: TRBJ2-7
size: .
D: TRBD2
V: TRBV5-1

CDR3: CASRVRYYQPQHF
DNA: TGTGCCAGCAGGGTACGGTATTATCAGCCCCAGCATTTT
J: TRBJ1-5
size: .
D: .
V: TRBV14

CDR3: CASSSGATGPEKLFF
DNA: TGTGCCAGCAGCTCAGGGGCCACGGGACCTGAAAAACTGTTTTTT
J: TRBJ1-4
size: .
D: .
V: TRBV11-2

CDR3: CATSRGTGGALDYGYTF
DNA: TGTGCCACCAGCAGAGGTACAGGGGGCGCTCTCGACTATGGCTACACCTTC
J: TRBJ1-2
size: .
D: TRBD1
V: TRBV15

CDR3: CASSLGDTATTGELFF
DNA: TGCGCCAGCAGCTTGGGGGACACCGCGACCACCGGGGAGCTGTTTTTT
J: TRBJ2-2
size: once
D: .
V: TRBV5-1

CDR3: CASSLAGTESKFF
DNA: TGCGCCAGCAGCTTGGCCGGGACTGAAAGTAAGTTCTTC
J: TRBJ2-1
size: .
D: .
V: TRBV5-1

CDR3: CATNTDRGDAEAFF
DNA: TGTGCCACAAATACGGACAGGGGGGATGCTGAAGCTTTCTTT
J: TRBJ1-1
size: .
D: TRBD1
V: TRBV25-1

CDR3: CATSRVAATDTQYF
DNA: TGTGCCACCAGCAGAGTCGCGGCCACAGATACGCAGTATTTT
J: TRBJ2-3
size: .
D: .
V: TRBV15

CDR3: CASSLGRTTEAFF
DNA: TGTGCCAGCAGTTTGGGGAGGACCACTGAAGCTTTCTTT
J: TRBJ1-1
size: .
D: .
V: TRBV28

CDR3: CASSYGIEQYF
DNA: TGTGCCAGCAGCTACGGTATCGAGCAGTACTTC
J: TRBJ2-7
size: .
D: .
V: TRBV2

CDR3: CASSSLVAKNIQYF
DNA: TGTGCCAGCAGTTCCCTAGTAGCCAAAAACATTCAGTACTTC
J: TRBJ2-4
size: .
D: .
V: TRBV28

CDR3: CASSEAGGGYGYTF
DNA: TGTGCCAGCAGTGAAGCCGGGGGGGGCTATGGCTACACCTTC
J: TRBJ1-2
size: .
D: .
V: TRBV2

CDR3: CATSDGNTEAFF
DNA: TGTGCCACCAGTGACGGGAACACTGAAGCTTTCTTT
J: TRBJ1-1
size: .
D: .
V: TRBV24-1